This T cell receptor beta chain emerged from a study of CD8 T cells in ankylosing spondylitis. Germline V gene lookup returns CDR1 LNHDA and CDR2 SQIVND (reference sequence). The CDR3 is 14 residues long. The trim removed 3 bases at V and 7 bases at J, leaving 5 bases unmatched. This clonotype was counted many times. In TCRdb, the 5' RACE reads were re-called with MiXCR into one record per CDR3 protein. The top ten hold under 7.5% of the sample, which has 200,000 to 300,000 distinct CDR3 sequences, around 7.8% seen once. Sequencing used blood, either unsorted or a sorted T cell fraction (not recorded which). The chain employs TRBV19 and TRBJ1-4, with 7 bases aligning to TRBD1. This receptor was identified in a male donor with ankylosing spondylitis or in good health (not recorded which). DNA of the CDR3: TGTGCCAGTAGTATCTACAGGGGCTCTGAAAAACTGTTTTTT. Its translation is CASSIYRGSEKLFF.